This T cell receptor (beta chain) was sequenced for a study of siplizumab effects on memory and regulatory T cells. Study results and limitations: A significant reduction in alloreactive sequences traceable to unstimulated CD4+ memory cells was produced by siplizumab.

For this clone: As yet, its antigen is unknown. This sample includes further DNA sequences coding for the same CDR3.

The CDR3 is 14 amino acids. The ends lost 6 bases at V and 2 bases at J; junction bases unmatched: 5. The germline CDR1 and CDR2 sequences are SNHLY and FYNNEI. Per sample, around 100,000 TCR templates were assayed. Here immunoSEQ multiplex PCR was the method, and the copy in TCRdb shows in-frame clones only, minus some. The data show approximately 120,000 clones, 80% to 95% seen once. This rearrangement joins TRBV2 to TRBJ2-7; 9 positions agree with TRBD1. This TCR was recovered from a human donor in good health. The sequenced sample consisted of non-Treg CD4+ T cells sorted from blood. The CDR3 sequence is CASRPGQGTYEQYF. The DNA of the CDR3 is TGTGCCAGCAGACCCGGACAGGGGACCTACGAGCAGTACTTC.